This passage covers 6 T cell receptor beta chains from one sample sequenced in a study of cytomegalovirus exposure and HLA in healthy donors. Generated by immunoSEQ multiplex PCR, the TCRdb table keeps only in-frame clones and is missing some. The sample has under 95,000 clones; more than 75% are singletons. The sample taken for sequencing was PBMCs. These receptors all stem from a man between 25 and 39 years old in good health and CMV-seronegative.

Only a few counts were recorded for this clone. DNA of the CDR3: TGTGCCAGCAGTTTTTCGGCTAGCGGCCCACCTAACCAAGAGACCCAGTACTTC. Translating gives CASSFSASGPPNQETQYF. The J gene is TRBJ2-5, the V gene TRBV27; 7 bases line up with TRBD2. Germline lookup yields CDR1 MNHEY and CDR2 SMNVEV (reference sequence). V trimming: 3 bases; J trimming: 0 bases; junction bases outside the gene matches: 13. The CDR3 is made up of 18 amino acids.

The CDR3 loop reads CASSESLAVLSGANVLTF. DNA of the CDR3: TGTGCCAGCAGTGAATCACTAGCGGTCCTGTCTGGGGCCAACGTCCTGACTTTC. The chain is built from TRBV6-1 and TRBJ2-6; 8 nucleotides match TRBD2. The CDR3 spans 18 residues. Germline V gene sequence: CDR1 MNHNS, CDR2 SASEGT. The V gene end was trimmed by 2 bases and the J gene end by 1 base; junction bases not matched to a gene: 7.

The V gene is TRBV19, the J gene TRBJ2-7; 9 bases are a match to TRBD2. V was clipped by 6 bases and J by 1 base; unmatched bases: 7. Germline CDR1 LNHDA, CDR2 SQIVND (reference sequence). The CDR3 has 15 amino acids. The CDR3 region is CASSTISGGSYEQYF. The CDR3 bases are TGTGCCAGTAGCACAATTAGCGGGGGTTCCTACGAGCAGTACTTC.

The J gene is TRBJ1-2, the V gene TRBV7-9; D may be TRBD1 (5 bases). Between the trimmed V and J ends, which lost 2 bases and 2 bases, there was a span of 12 bases. This CDR3 has 15 amino acids. Germline CDR1 and CDR2: SEHNR and FQNEAQ (reference sequence). The CDR3 protein is CASSLTQGENYGYTF. The CDR3 DNA sequence: TGTGCCAGCAGCTTAACTCAGGGCGAAAACTATGGCTACACCTTC.

The genes are TRBV27 and TRBJ2-7; no clear D. This CDR3 has 13 residues. Germline V gene sequence: CDR1 MNHEY, CDR2 SMNVEV (reference sequence). Deletions cut 3 bases from V and 9 bases from J, with 15 bases between. The CDR3 nucleotides are TGTGCCAGCAGTTTCGCGACCGCGGCGTTGCAGTACTTC. Translation: CASSFATAALQYF.

The chain joins TRBV27 to TRBJ1-1; a possible D gene is TRBD1 (5 bases). CDR1 and CDR2 from the germline V gene are MNHEY and SMNVEV (reference sequence). This CDR3 is built from 13 residues. Trimming stripped 0 bases from V and 5 bases from J, with 7 bases between. The CDR3 protein is CASSLSGVTEAFF. CDR3 in DNA: TGTGCCAGCAGTTTATCAGGGGTTACTGAAGCTTTCTTT.